This TCR beta chain comes out of a study of T cells of healthy individuals. Germline-derived CDR1 and CDR2 are LNHNV and YYDKDF (reference sequence). V was shortened by 3 bases and J by 5 bases, with 16 bases between the two germline ends. The CDR3 sequence is 15 residues long. TCRdb called the 5' RACE reads again in MiXCR, with one record for every CDR3 protein. The sample lists about 100,000 distinct CDR3 sequences, about 16% occurring once. The TCR originated in a human donor in good health. This chain joins TRBV15 and TRBJ2-5, with a weak D call TRBD2 (7 bases). CDR3 coding DNA: TGTGCCACCAGCAGGTCCGGTCGGGGGGCTGAGACCCAGTACTTC. Amino acids: CATSRSGRGAETQYF.